This is a list of T cell receptor beta chains from one sample in a study of shared clonotypes between healthy human individuals. The assay was immunoSEQ multiplex PCR, and TCRdb's table has in-frame clones only and misses some. The table shows around 510,000 clones, with roughly 95% occurring only once. Sequences were obtained from naive CD4+ T cells sorted from blood. The receptors derive from a woman aged 30 to 39 in good health. CDR3s leave out the opening cysteine and the closing phenylalanine or tryptophan. For some rows the clone size is stated as once, few or many, or as a class when expanded; others skip it.

CDR3 protein,J gene,V gene,clone size
ASSPSPDPYPGYEQY,TRBJ2-7,TRBV11-2,-
ASRTDRTQETQY,TRBJ2-5,TRBV28,-
ASSYAGGNQPQH,TRBJ1-5,TRBV6-5,few
AISDFGGGQY,TRBJ2-7,TRBV10-3,-
ATTGTGVYTGELF,TRBJ2-2,TRBV10-3,-
ASVGGAGNTIY,TRBJ1-3,TRBV28,-
ASSDLYEQY,TRBJ2-7,TRBV6-4,-
ASSLAGTGGEKLF,TRBJ1-4,TRBV5-4,-
ASSIAETQY,TRBJ2-5,TRBV19,-
ASTLGESDRYGYT,TRBJ1-2,TRBV7-9,few
ASSLSVSLLGISYEQY,TRBJ2-7,TRBV28,once
ASSYSGGVGDEQF,TRBJ2-1,TRBV6-6,-
ASRVGTTDTQY,TRBJ2-3,TRBV5-8,-
ASSFGTGLRT,TRBJ1-2,TRBV9,-
ASSFTGRRQF,TRBJ2-1,TRBV7-9,-
ASTVDRVGYT,TRBJ1-2,TRBV19,-
ASSTPAGDKTQY,TRBJ2-5,TRBV28,-
ASSANQETQY,TRBJ2-5,TRBV5-1,-
ASSSHGTSGRNYNEQF,TRBJ2-1,TRBV7-9,-
ASSWTPGQKDTEAF,TRBJ1-1,TRBV5-1,-
ASSAGTYGYT,TRBJ1-2,TRBV5-1,-
ASSGVPTGVLVNTEAF,TRBJ1-1,TRBV6-1,-
ASTFAGSYEQY,TRBJ2-7,TRBV23-1,-
ASSAKLASEQY,TRBJ2-7,TRBV6-1,-
ASSTLGGRTREAF,TRBJ1-1,TRBV19,-
ASSLTPPGHASYEQY,TRBJ2-7,TRBV7-8,-
ASSSQGPRFGPQETQY,TRBJ2-5,TRBV11-2,-
ASSPGTENTEAF,TRBJ1-1,TRBV5-1,-
ASSLGGQGRRSNQPQH,TRBJ1-5,TRBV11-2,-